Listed below are T cell receptor beta chains from one sample, sequenced in a study of patients and donors after allogeneic stem cell transplantation. Using its own MiXCR run on the RT-PCR reads, TCRdb lists one record per CDR3 protein. The sample holds roughly 960,000 distinct CDR3 sequences, roughly 18% seen once. The sample was blood, either unsorted or a sorted T cell fraction (not recorded which). These receptors originate from a human donor who was either an allogeneic HSCT recipient or a stem cell or donor lymphocyte infusion donor (not recorded which). It is not recorded whose cells these are; they may come from a transplant donor. CDR3s include the opening cysteine and the closing phenylalanine or tryptophan. The order of the fields is V gene, D gene, J gene, clone size, CDR3 protein, CDR3 DNA. A D gene is named only where the DNA matches it firmly. The size of a clone is reported for some rows only, either as once, few or many, or as a class for expanded clones.

v_call: TRBV20-1
d_call: TRBD1
j_call: TRBJ2-2
clone_size: few
cdr3_aa: CSAREGGGGELFF
cdr3_nt: TGCAGTGCTAGAGAAGGGGGCGGCGGGGAGCTGTTTTTT

v_call: TRBV5-1
d_call: .
j_call: TRBJ2-3
clone_size: .
cdr3_aa: CASSPTRPGDTQYF
cdr3_nt: TGCGCCAGCAGCCCTACTCGGCCCGGGGATACGCAGTATTTT

v_call: TRBV6-1
d_call: TRBD2
j_call: TRBJ2-7
clone_size: few
cdr3_aa: CASSHRTSGSAEQYF
cdr3_nt: TGTGCCAGCAGTCACCGGACTAGCGGGAGCGCCGAGCAGTACTTC

v_call: TRBV9
d_call: TRBD2
j_call: TRBJ2-3
clone_size: few
cdr3_aa: CASSVFGGISTDTQYF
cdr3_nt: TGTGCCAGCAGCGTATTCGGGGGGATTAGCACAGATACGCAGTATTTT

v_call: TRBV5-1
d_call: .
j_call: TRBJ2-7
clone_size: .
cdr3_aa: CASSLGMLVYEQYF
cdr3_nt: TGCGCCAGCAGCTTGGGGATGCTGGTTTACGAGCAGTACTTC

v_call: TRBV5-1
d_call: .
j_call: TRBJ2-1
clone_size: few
cdr3_aa: CASSPDEQFF
cdr3_nt: TGCGCCAGCTCCCCGGATGAGCAGTTCTTC

v_call: TRBV15
d_call: TRBD1
j_call: TRBJ1-1
clone_size: few
cdr3_aa: CATSSAGTVPNGAEAFF
cdr3_nt: TGTGCCACCAGCAGCGCAGGGACAGTCCCAAATGGGGCTGAAGCTTTCTTT

v_call: TRBV5-1
d_call: .
j_call: TRBJ2-7
clone_size: .
cdr3_aa: CASSTGVFYEQYF
cdr3_nt: TGCGCCAGCAGCACCGGAGTTTTCTACGAGCAGTACTTC

v_call: TRBV6-1
d_call: TRBD1
j_call: TRBJ1-2
clone_size: few
cdr3_aa: CASVRGRNYGYTF
cdr3_nt: TGTGCCAGCGTGAGGGGGCGTAACTATGGCTACACCTTC

v_call: TRBV12-3/TRBV12-4
d_call: .
j_call: TRBJ2-3
clone_size: .
cdr3_aa: CASSLIRLARYTQYF
cdr3_nt: TGTGCCAGCAGTTTAATCCGGCTAGCGAGATATACGCAGTATTTT

v_call: TRBV11-1
d_call: .
j_call: TRBJ2-3
clone_size: few
cdr3_aa: CASSSTSYNTDTQYF
cdr3_nt: TGTGCCAGCAGCTCGACTAGTTATAACACCGATACGCAGTATTTT

v_call: TRBV6-5
d_call: .
j_call: TRBJ2-2
clone_size: .
cdr3_aa: CASSYSRGPWNTGELFF
cdr3_nt: TGTGCCAGCAGTTACTCCCGGGGTCCCTGGAACACCGGGGAGCTGTTTTTT

v_call: TRBV15
d_call: .
j_call: TRBJ2-5
clone_size: few
cdr3_aa: CATSRDPREETQYF
cdr3_nt: TGTGCCACCAGCAGAGATCCCAGAGAAGAGACCCAGTACTTC

v_call: TRBV2
d_call: .
j_call: TRBJ2-3
clone_size: .
cdr3_aa: CASSDVSLNTDTQYF
cdr3_nt: TGTGCCAGCAGTGACGTAAGCCTCAACACAGATACGCAGTATTTT

v_call: TRBV18
d_call: TRBD1
j_call: TRBJ2-3
clone_size: few
cdr3_aa: CASSPRGLYTDTQYF
cdr3_nt: TGTGCCAGCTCACCCAGGGGGTTGTACACAGATACGCAGTATTTT

v_call: TRBV20-1
d_call: .
j_call: TRBJ2-2
clone_size: .
cdr3_aa: CSARRSSTGELFF
cdr3_nt: TGCAGTGCTAGACGCAGTAGCACCGGGGAGCTGTTTTTT

v_call: TRBV24-1
d_call: TRBD2
j_call: TRBJ2-1
clone_size: few
cdr3_aa: CATSDIAGGLAGYNEQFF
cdr3_nt: TGTGCCACCAGTGATATTGCGGGGGGACTAGCGGGGTACAATGAGCAGTTCTTC

v_call: TRBV20-1
d_call: .
j_call: TRBJ2-5
clone_size: few
cdr3_aa: CSARDLTGSQETQYF
cdr3_nt: TGCAGTGCTAGAGATCTGACCGGGTCCCAAGAGACCCAGTACTTC

v_call: TRBV3-1
d_call: .
j_call: TRBJ1-2
clone_size: .
cdr3_aa: CASSQGFRTGYTF
cdr3_nt: TGTGCCAGCAGCCAAGGCTTCAGGACTGGCTACACCTTC

v_call: TRBV5-6
d_call: TRBD2
j_call: TRBJ2-7
clone_size: few
cdr3_aa: CASSLGQGLAYEQYF
cdr3_nt: TGTGCCAGCAGCTTGGGGCAGGGACTAGCGTACGAGCAGTACTTC

v_call: TRBV7-3
d_call: TRBD2
j_call: TRBJ2-3
clone_size: .
cdr3_aa: CASPLAGGQYTQYF
cdr3_nt: TGTGCCAGCCCGCTAGCGGGGGGCCAATATACGCAGTATTTT

v_call: TRBV12-3/TRBV12-4
d_call: .
j_call: TRBJ1-4
clone_size: .
cdr3_aa: CASSLPGVGLFF
cdr3_nt: TGTGCCAGCAGTTTACCGGGAGTTGGGCTGTTTTTT

v_call: TRBV6-1
d_call: .
j_call: TRBJ1-4
clone_size: .
cdr3_aa: CASSVDRGLGEKLFF
cdr3_nt: TGTGCCAGCAGTGTGGATCGGGGGCTTGGGGAAAAACTGTTTTTT

v_call: TRBV10-3
d_call: .
j_call: TRBJ1-1
clone_size: .
cdr3_aa: CAMARDLNTEAFF
cdr3_nt: TGTGCCATGGCCAGGGACTTGAACACTGAAGCTTTCTTT

v_call: TRBV6-2/TRBV6-3
d_call: .
j_call: TRBJ1-2
clone_size: .
cdr3_aa: CASRNRTALGYTF
cdr3_nt: TGTGCCAGCAGGAATCGGACGGCCCTTGGCTACACCTTC

v_call: TRBV20-1
d_call: .
j_call: TRBJ2-5
clone_size: few
cdr3_aa: CSAMGLDTETQYF
cdr3_nt: TGCAGTGCCATGGGGCTAGATACGGAGACCCAGTACTTC

v_call: TRBV29-1
d_call: TRBD2
j_call: TRBJ2-7
clone_size: many
cdr3_aa: CSVTHPGLANEQYF
cdr3_nt: TGCAGCGTTACACATCCGGGACTAGCCAACGAGCAGTACTTC

v_call: TRBV5-1
d_call: TRBD2
j_call: TRBJ2-3
clone_size: .
cdr3_aa: CASSSSTSGGTDTQYF
cdr3_nt: TGCGCCAGCAGCTCTTCGACTAGCGGGGGCACAGATACGCAGTATTTT

v_call: TRBV5-1
d_call: TRBD2
j_call: TRBJ2-1
clone_size: .
cdr3_aa: CASSLVASGPNEQFF
cdr3_nt: TGCGCCAGCAGCTTGGTGGCTAGCGGGCCCAATGAGCAGTTCTTC

v_call: TRBV12-3/TRBV12-4
d_call: .
j_call: TRBJ2-6
clone_size: few
cdr3_aa: CASSHLTGLGANVLTF
cdr3_nt: TGTGCCAGCAGTCATCTCACAGGGCTTGGGGCCAACGTCCTGACTTTC

v_call: TRBV19
d_call: .
j_call: TRBJ2-3
clone_size: once
cdr3_aa: CASSILGTDTQYF
cdr3_nt: TGTGCCAGTAGTATTCTAGGCACAGATACGCAGTATTTT

v_call: TRBV7-3
d_call: .
j_call: TRBJ2-1
clone_size: .
cdr3_aa: CASSLTDYNEQFF
cdr3_nt: TGTGCCAGCAGCTTAACGGATTACAATGAGCAGTTCTTC

v_call: TRBV5-5
d_call: TRBD1
j_call: TRBJ1-4
clone_size: few
cdr3_aa: CASRDRGSEKLFF
cdr3_nt: TGTGCCAGCAGAGACAGGGGAAGCGAAAAACTGTTTTTT

v_call: TRBV11-2
d_call: TRBD1
j_call: TRBJ2-5
clone_size: few
cdr3_aa: CASRQTGGRETQYF
cdr3_nt: TGTGCCAGCAGACAAACAGGGGGAAGAGAGACCCAGTACTTC

v_call: TRBV4-1
d_call: .
j_call: TRBJ1-5
clone_size: .
cdr3_aa: CASSQGFLEPQHF
cdr3_nt: TGCGCCAGCAGCCAAGGGTTTTTGGAGCCCCAGCATTTT

v_call: TRBV5-1
d_call: .
j_call: TRBJ1-2
clone_size: few
cdr3_aa: CASSLGADSYGYTF
cdr3_nt: TGCGCCAGCAGCTTGGGGGCAGACAGCTATGGCTACACCTTC

v_call: TRBV2
d_call: TRBD2
j_call: TRBJ2-1
clone_size: few
cdr3_aa: CASGGKETSGTNNEQFF
cdr3_nt: TGTGCCAGCGGGGGGAAGGAGACTAGCGGTACAAACAATGAGCAGTTCTTC

v_call: TRBV6-5
d_call: .
j_call: TRBJ1-3
clone_size: once
cdr3_aa: CASSSGRVGNTIYF
cdr3_nt: TGTGCCAGCAGTTCCGGAAGGGTCGGAAACACCATATATTTT

v_call: TRBV6-1
d_call: .
j_call: TRBJ1-1
clone_size: .
cdr3_aa: CASSDARIPEAFF
cdr3_nt: TGTGCCAGCAGTGATGCGAGAATACCTGAAGCTTTCTTT

v_call: TRBV7-3
d_call: .
j_call: TRBJ1-1
clone_size: few
cdr3_aa: CASSLYTVLGVMNTEAFF
cdr3_nt: TGTGCCAGCAGCTTATATACCGTGTTAGGGGTTATGAACACTGAAGCTTTCTTT

v_call: TRBV29-1
d_call: TRBD2
j_call: TRBJ2-1
clone_size: few
cdr3_aa: CSVGWREWSEQFF
cdr3_nt: TGCAGCGTTGGTTGGCGGGAGTGGAGTGAGCAGTTCTTC